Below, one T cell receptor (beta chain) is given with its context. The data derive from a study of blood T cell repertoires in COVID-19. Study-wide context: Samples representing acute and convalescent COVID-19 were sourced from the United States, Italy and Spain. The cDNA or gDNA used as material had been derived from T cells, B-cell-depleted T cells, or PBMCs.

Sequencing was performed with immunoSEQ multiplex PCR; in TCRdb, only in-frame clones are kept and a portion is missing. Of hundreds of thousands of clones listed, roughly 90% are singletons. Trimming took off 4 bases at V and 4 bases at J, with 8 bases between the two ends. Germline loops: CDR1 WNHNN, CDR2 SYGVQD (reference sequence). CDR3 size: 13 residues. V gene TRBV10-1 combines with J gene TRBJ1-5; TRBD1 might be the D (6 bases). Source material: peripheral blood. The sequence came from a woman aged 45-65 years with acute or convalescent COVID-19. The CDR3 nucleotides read TGCGCCAGCAGTGGGGACATAAATCAGCCCCAGCATTTT. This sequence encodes CASSGDINQPQHF.